Each of the 24 T cell receptor beta chains below was sequenced from the same sample in a study of graft-versus-host responses after intestinal transplantation. These receptors lack a known antigen. The method was immunoSEQ multiplex PCR; TCRdb's version includes in-frame clones alone and lacks a portion of them. The table shows around 110,000 clones, with roughly 92% occurring only once. Sample: unstimulated CD4+ T cells sorted from spleen or lymph node cells, taken before transplant. The receptors derive from a human donor who was the organ donor for an intestinal transplant.

The V gene is TRBV19, the J gene TRBJ2-3; TRBD2 might be the D (5 bases). There are 17 residues in the CDR3. Germline V gene sequence: CDR1 LNHDA, CDR2 SQIVND (reference sequence). V was shortened by 0 bases and J by 0 bases, with 13 bases between the two germline ends. This CDR3 reads CASSIDVEPGSTDTQYF. The DNA of the CDR3 is TGTGCCAGTAGTATAGATGTGGAACCGGGGAGCACAGATACGCAGTATTTT.

This chain connects TRBV19 to TRBJ2-7, with a possible D match to TRBD2 (6 bases). The germline V gene has CDR1 LNHDA and CDR2 SQIVND (reference sequence). The CDR3 is made up of 16 amino acids. The ends were cut back, 1 base at V and 4 bases at J, with 17 bases in the middle. The DNA of the CDR3 is TGTGCCAGTAGTATAGCTGGGCCGGGACTTCCTTACGAGCAGTACTTC. This codes for CASSIAGPGLPYEQYF. The full variable domain, completed using reference TRBV19 and TRBJ2-7, is DGGITQSPKYLFRKEGQNVTLSCEQNLNHDAMYWYRQDPGQGLRLIYYSQIVNDFQKGDIAEGYSVSREKKESFPLTVTSAQKNPTAFYLCASSIAGPGLPYEQYFGPGTRLTVT.

V gene TRBV19 combines with J gene TRBJ2-1, with 13 positions matching TRBD2. With V trimmed by 5 bases and J by 9 bases, 4 bases remained unmatched. The CDR3 is 14 residues long. Per the germline V gene, CDR1 is LNHDA and CDR2 is SQIVND (reference sequence). The CDR3 loop reads CASSRRLAGGEQFF. CDR3 nucleotides: TGTGCCAGTAGTCGCCGACTAGCGGGAGGTGAGCAGTTCTTC. Filled out from reference TRBV19 and TRBJ2-1, the complete variable domain reads DGGITQSPKYLFRKEGQNVTLSCEQNLNHDAMYWYRQDPGQGLRLIYYSQIVNDFQKGDIAEGYSVSREKKESFPLTVTSAQKNPTAFYLCASSRRLAGGEQFFGPGTRLTVL.

The rearrangement links TRBV28 to TRBJ2-3; TRBD1 aligns across 9 bases. Germline V CDR1 and CDR2: MDHEN, SYDVKM. V lost 5 bases, J lost 5 bases, and 11 bases stayed unmatched. This CDR3 spans 16 amino acids. Here the CDR3 reads CASSPSETGGGDTQYF. The CDR3 bases are TGTGCCAGCAGTCCCTCCGAGACAGGGGGGGGAGATACGCAGTATTTT.

The CDR3: CASSARGTASYEQYF. The CDR3 bases are TGTGCCAGCAGCGCGAGGGGGACGGCCTCCTACGAGCAGTACTTC. The chain employs TRBV5-4 and TRBJ2-7; D might be TRBD1 (6 bases). Germline V gene lookup returns CDR1 SGHNT and CDR2 YYREEE (reference sequence). The CDR3 runs to 15 residues. Trimming pared 4 bases from V and 0 bases from J, leaving 14 bases between. The variable domain in full, with the rest retrieved from reference TRBV5-4 and TRBJ2-7, is ETGVTQSPTHLIKTRGQQVTLRCSSQSGHNTVSWYQQALGQGPQFIFQYYREEENGRGNFPPRFSGLQFPNYSSELNVNALELDDSALYLCASSARGTASYEQYFGPGTRLTVT.

The J gene is TRBJ1-3, the V gene TRBV19; D is unclear. Germline V gives CDR1 LNHDA, CDR2 SQIVND (reference sequence). The CDR3 spans 13 residues. V lost 1 base, J lost 2 bases, and 3 bases lay in between. In DNA form, the CDR3 reads TGTGCCAGTAGTATAGGGGCTGGAAACACCATATATTTT. Residues: CASSIGAGNTIYF. The full variable domain, rest sourced from reference TRBV19 and TRBJ1-3, is DGGITQSPKYLFRKEGQNVTLSCEQNLNHDAMYWYRQDPGQGLRLIYYSQIVNDFQKGDIAEGYSVSREKKESFPLTVTSAQKNPTAFYLCASSIGAGNTIYFGEGSWLTVV.

J is TRBJ2-1 and V is TRBV12-5; 10 bases fit TRBD2. The CDR3 consists of 18 residues. V trimming: 1 base; J trimming: 0 bases; junction bases outside the gene matches: 6. The V gene's germline CDR1 is LGHNT and CDR2 FRNRAP. CDR3 residues: CASGLDPSGRFSYNEQFF. CDR3 coding DNA: TGTGCTAGTGGTTTGGATCCTAGCGGGAGATTCTCCTACAATGAGCAGTTCTTC.

Comment on this clone: Other nucleotide sequences from this sample produce the same CDR3. This chain joins TRBV9 and TRBJ2-1; TRBD1 might be the D (6 bases). The CDR3 spans 15 residues. V shed 2 bases and J shed 0 bases, with 9 bases lying between them. Looked up from germline, CDR1 is SGDLS and CDR2 is YYNGEE. The CDR3 DNA follows: TGTGCCAGCAGCGTTGGGACAAGCTCCTACAATGAGCAGTTCTTC. It specifies CASSVGTSSYNEQFF.

This chain links TRBV27 with TRBJ1-4; the match to TRBD1 covers 9 bases. The trim removed 6 bases at V and 7 bases at J, leaving 3 bases unmatched. The CDR3 has 13 amino acids. Germline lookup yields CDR1 MNHEY and CDR2 SMNVEV (reference sequence). The CDR3 DNA sequence: TGTGCCAGCAGGACAGGGGGAAGTGAAAAACTGTTTTTT. Residues: CASRTGGSEKLFF.

The V and J genes are TRBV27 and TRBJ2-6; no definite D call. This CDR3 comprises 13 residues. Looked up from germline, CDR1 is MNHEY and CDR2 is SMNVEV (reference sequence). V was cut by 3 bases and J by 3 bases, with 3 bases left in between. This chain's CDR3 is CASSLNGANVLTF. The CDR3 coding sequence is TGTGCCAGCAGTTTGAATGGGGCCAACGTCCTGACTTTC.

The chain combines TRBV18 with TRBJ2-1, with 7 bases aligning to TRBD1. Trimming removed 4 bases from V and 8 bases from J; junction bases left unmatched: 8. Per germline, CDR1 KGHSH and CDR2 LQKENI. This CDR3 contains 14 residues. This CDR3 is CASSRPTGRDEQFF. In DNA form, the CDR3 reads TGTGCCAGCTCACGGCCGACAGGGCGCGATGAGCAGTTCTTC. Looking up the rest from reference TRBV18 and TRBJ2-1 gives the full variable domain: NAGVMQNPRHLVRRRGQEARLRCSPMKGHSHVYWYRQLPEEGLKFMVYLQKENIIDESGMPKERFSAEFPKEGPSILRIQQVVRGDSAAYFCASSRPTGRDEQFFGPGTRLTVL.

The chain is built from TRBV7-2 and TRBJ2-5, with D possibly being TRBD1 or TRBD2 (6 bases each). There are 14 residues in the CDR3. V was cut by 5 bases and J by 5 bases, with 15 bases left in between. Germline values: CDR1 SGHTA, CDR2 FQGNSA. CDR3 DNA: TGTGCCAGCAGCGGCGGGACACGGGGGGAGACCCAGTACTTC. Its protein is CASSGGTRGETQYF.

J is TRBJ1-1 and V is TRBV4-1; D is ambiguous. Germline V lookup: CDR1 MGHRA, CDR2 YSYEKL. The V end was cut by 1 base, the J end by 8 bases, with 17 bases between. CDR3 size: 15 residues. As DNA, the CDR3 is TGCGCCAGCAGCCAAGGGACCGCCGAATTATCCGAAGCTTTCTTT. This codes for CASSQGTAELSEAFF.

Only a few counts were recorded for this clone. The chain links TRBV19 to TRBJ1-2; D perhaps matches TRBD1 (5 bases). V lost 9 bases, J lost 3 bases, and 14 bases lay in between. Germline-derived CDR1 and CDR2 are LNHDA and SQIVND (reference sequence). The CDR3 spans 13 residues. CDR3 loop: CASGWKGYYGYTF. CDR3 coding DNA: TGTGCCAGCGGTTGGAAGGGGTACTATGGCTACACCTTC.

This chain connects TRBV30 to TRBJ2-5; TRBD2 matches at 11 bases. After removal of 0 bases from V and 4 bases from J, the junction contained 13 bases not matched to a gene. The CDR3 spans 18 residues. Germline-derived CDR1 and CDR2 are GTSNPN and SVGIG (reference sequence). CDR3 nucleotide sequence: TGTGCCTGGAGTGTGACTCGAACTAGCGGGAGTCGTCGAGAGACCCAGTACTTC. Its protein product is CAWSVTRTSGSRRETQYF.

The chain combines TRBV27 with TRBJ2-3, with 12 bases identical to TRBD1. Germline CDR1 reads MNHEY; CDR2 reads SMNVEV (reference sequence). The CDR3 has 15 residues. V was clipped by 6 bases and J by 4 bases; unmatched bases: 5. CDR3 protein: CASSPGTGGPDTQYF. For the CDR3, the DNA is TGTGCCAGCAGCCCCGGGACAGGGGGCCCAGATACGCAGTATTTT.

The gene calls are TRBV5-1 and TRBJ2-1, with TRBD2 identical over 9 bases. There are 16 residues in the CDR3. Germline assignment: CDR1 SGHRS and CDR2 YFSETQ. V lost 4 bases to trimming and J lost 6 bases; unmatched junction nucleotides: 11. Written as DNA, the CDR3 is TGCGCCAGCAGCCCGAGCGGACTAGCGCCAGTCAATGAGCAGTTCTTC. Translating it yields CASSPSGLAPVNEQFF.

The chain carries TRBV7-2 and TRBJ2-7; TRBD1 is a possible D gene (6 bases). This CDR3 region has 14 residues. V was shortened by 3 bases and J by 4 bases, with 13 bases between the two germline ends. Germline V lookup: CDR1 SGHTA, CDR2 FQGNSA. In nucleotides, the CDR3 is TGTGCCAGCAGCTTGCAGGGGCCCCCGTACGAGCAGTACTTC. As protein: CASSLQGPPYEQYF.

J is TRBJ1-2 and V is TRBV30; weak D call: TRBD1 (6 bases). The germline gives CDR1 GTSNPN, CDR2 SVGIG (reference sequence). Trimming took off 0 bases at V and 6 bases at J, with 17 bases between the two ends. This CDR3 is built from 15 residues. This CDR3 is CAWSVEVGAGDGYTF. The CDR3 DNA reads TGTGCCTGGAGTGTTGAAGTGGGGGCGGGGGATGGCTACACCTTC. The full variable domain, rest sourced from reference TRBV30 and TRBJ1-2, is SQTIHQWPATLVQPVGSPLSLECTVEGTSNPNLYWYRQAAGRGLQLLFYSVGIGQISSEVPQNLSASRPQDRQFILSSKKLLLSDSGFYLCAWSVEVGAGDGYTFGSGTRLTVV.

The CDR3 DNA is TGTGCCAGCAGTCCGCGACAGGCCCACTACGAGCAGTACTTC. This sequence encodes CASSPRQAHYEQYF. The chain joins TRBV27 to TRBJ2-7; the D gene is possibly TRBD1 (6 bases). The ends were cut back, 5 bases at V and 3 bases at J, with 14 bases in the middle. The CDR3 contains 14 residues. Germline CDR1 is MNHEY and CDR2 is SMNVEV (reference sequence).

The V and J genes are TRBV28 and TRBJ1-2; D possibly corresponds to TRBD1 (6 bases). The CDR3 loop spans 14 amino acids. Germline CDR1 and CDR2: MDHEN and SYDVKM. V shed 5 bases and J shed 4 bases, with 14 bases lying between them. The CDR3 DNA sequence: TGTGCCAGCAGTCGAAACAACAGGGCCTATGGCTACACCTTC. This encodes CASSRNNRAYGYTF.

The chain uses TRBV19 and TRBJ2-6, with a weak D call TRBD2 (6 bases). Germline loops: CDR1 LNHDA, CDR2 SQIVND (reference sequence). The ends were cut back, 0 bases at V and 4 bases at J, with 10 bases in the middle. The CDR3 runs 16 residues. The CDR3 sequence is CASSIEGGAGANVLTF. The CDR3 bases are TGTGCCAGTAGTATAGAGGGAGGTGCGGGGGCCAACGTCCTGACTTTC.

The chain recombines TRBV9 with TRBJ2-1; D is perhaps TRBD1 (5 bases). V shed 0 bases and J shed 9 bases, with 16 bases lying between them. The CDR3 runs to 15 residues. Germline CDR1 is SGDLS and CDR2 is YYNGEE. CDR3 amino acids: CASSVARGFATEQFF. CDR3 sequence (DNA): TGTGCCAGCAGCGTAGCTAGGGGTTTCGCAACTGAGCAGTTCTTC.

This clone came up once. The genes are TRBV19 and TRBJ2-7; D gene ambiguous. Trimming removed 3 bases at V and 2 bases at J, with 14 bases between. The length of the CDR3 is 15 residues. Germline loops: CDR1 LNHDA, CDR2 SQIVND (reference sequence). The CDR3: CASSMGYTKTYEQYF. The DNA of the CDR3 is TGTGCCAGTAGTATGGGCTATACTAAGACCTACGAGCAGTACTTC.